Reported below is one T cell receptor (beta chain). The germline CDR1 and CDR2 sequences are MDHEN and SYDVKM. This CDR3 spans 13 amino acids. Trimming left V 3 bases short and J 5 bases short, with 8 bases between. This specimen belongs to a study of blood T cell repertoires in COVID-19. Study details: Both acute and convalescent COVID-19 samples were obtained from the United States, Italy and Spain.

Data came from immunoSEQ multiplex PCR; TCRdb stores just in-frame clones and leaves some out. The top ten hold more than 6.5% of the sample, which has 180,000 or so clones, 60% to 85% seen once. The V call is TRBV28, the J call TRBJ1-3, with no clear D. This TCR was recovered from a woman aged 45-60 years with active or convalescent COVID-19. Sequenced sample: peripheral blood. The CDR3 DNA reads as TGTGCCAGCAGTTTCGGAGGGCGAAACACCATATATTTT. It yields the protein CASSFGGRNTIYF. Full variable domain (missing parts from reference TRBV28 and TRBJ1-3): DVKVTQSSRYLVKRTGEKVFLECVQDMDHENMFWYRQDPGLGLRLIYFSYDVKMKEKGDIPEGYSVSREKKERFSLILESASTNQTSMYLCASSFGGRNTIYFGEGSWLTVV.